These 8 T cell receptor beta chains came from one sample sequenced in a study of T cell changes during pregnancy in multiple sclerosis (dated by TCRdb to between 2018 and 2020). Libraries came from the immunoSEQ multiplex PCR assay. Imported from immuneACCESS, the table was reduced by TCRdb to in-frame sequences with V and J called. These copies leave out some clones; in studies compared against another copy, an unresolved V gene accounts for under half, and the cause of the remainder is not known. Here the sample has about 110,000 clones; under 95% occur a single time. Together, the top ten hold over 1.5% of the sample. The sample consisted of peripheral blood, taken before pregnancy. The source of these receptors is a female donor with multiple sclerosis, enrolled in a pregnancy study.

V is TRBV7-8 and J is TRBJ1-5, with TRBD1 identical over 8 bases. Per the germline V gene, CDR1 is SGHVS and CDR2 is FQNEAQ. Trimming removed 5 bases from V and 2 bases from J; junction bases left unmatched: 8. The CDR3 contains 16 residues. The CDR3 loop reads CASSPDRARGNQPQHF. CDR3 coding DNA: TGTGCCAGCAGCCCGGACAGGGCCCGTGGCAATCAGCCCCAGCATTTT.

The rearrangement uses TRBV13 and TRBJ2-1; TRBD1 might be the D (6 bases). Looked up from germline, CDR1 is PRHDT and CDR2 is FYEKMQ (reference sequence). Between the trimmed V and J ends, which lost 5 bases and 5 bases, there was a span of 25 bases. The CDR3 extends over 18 amino acids. In nucleotides, the CDR3 is TGTGCCAGCAGCCGAGGGCAGGGGCTCCCATTCGAGAACAATGAGCAGTTCTTC. This sequence encodes CASSRGQGLPFENNEQFF. Filled out from reference TRBV13 and TRBJ2-1, the complete variable domain reads AAGVIQSPRHLIKEKRETATLKCYPIPRHDTVYWYQQGPGQDPQFLISFYEKMQSDKGSIPDRFSAQQFSDYHSELNMSSLELGDSALYFCASSRGQGLPFENNEQFFGPGTRLTVL.

This chain joins TRBV7-9 and TRBJ2-7; 8 bases fit TRBD1. The germline V gene encodes CDR1 SEHNR and CDR2 FQNEAQ (reference sequence). The length of the CDR3 is 17 residues. J lost 7 bases, V lost 0 bases, and 14 bases had no gene match. Written as DNA, the CDR3 is TGTGCCAGCAGCTTAGCCCTCTTGACGACAGGGGTTGGTGAGCAGTACTTC. It encodes CASSLALLTTGVGEQYF. Full variable domain (rest looked up from reference TRBV7-9 and TRBJ2-7): DTGVSQNPRHKITKRGQNVTFRCDPISEHNRLYWYRQTLGQGPEFLTYFQNEAQLEKSRLLSDRFSAERPKGSFSTLEIQRTEQGDSAMYLCASSLALLTTGVGEQYFGPGTRLTVT.

The chain is built from TRBV7-3 and TRBJ2-3, with 12 bases fitting TRBD2. The V gene's germline CDR1 is SGHTA and CDR2 FQGTGA. The CDR3 is 18 amino acids. V shed 5 bases and J 6 bases; nucleotides not matched to a gene: 15. CDR3 bases: TGTGCCAGCAGCCCGGACGGTCTAGCGGGGGGGCTACCCGATACGCAGTATTTT. Its translation is CASSPDGLAGGLPDTQYF.

This chain connects TRBV18 to TRBJ2-4; 11 bases map to TRBD1. CDR1 is KGHSH and CDR2 is LQKENI in the germline V gene. The J segment lost 5 bases and the V segment lost 6 bases, leaving 12 bases of the junction unmatched. This CDR3 has 17 amino acids. CDR3 protein: CASSRDRGAAEENIQYF. DNA for the CDR3: TGTGCCAGCTCCCGGGACAGGGGGGCGGCCGAGGAAAACATTCAGTACTTC.

The chain has TRBV6-1 and TRBJ1-5; D gene ambiguous. The germline V and J ends were trimmed by 8 bases and 0 bases, with 5 bases remaining between them. The CDR3 length is 12 residues. CDR1 MNHNS and CDR2 SASEGT come from the germline V gene. The CDR3 DNA reads as TGTGCCAGCCTCGGTAGCAATCAGCCCCAGCATTTT. It encodes CASLGSNQPQHF.

The chain recombines TRBV6-6 with TRBJ2-7; TRBD2 agrees at 11 bases. The CDR3 consists of 16 residues. V shed 6 bases, J shed 4 bases, and the junction held 11 bases outside the gene matches. CDR1 is MNHNY and CDR2 is SVGAGI in the germline V gene (reference sequence). The chain's CDR3 is CASSPRLAGIRYEQYF. CDR3 DNA sequence: TGTGCCAGCAGCCCTCGACTAGCGGGAATCAGGTACGAGCAGTACTTC.

The genes are TRBV27 and TRBJ2-1; D not certain. Between the trimmed V and J ends, which lost 4 bases and 8 bases, there was a span of 9 bases. This CDR3 has 12 amino acids. CDR1 and CDR2 (germline): MNHEY, SMNVEV (reference sequence). CDR3 sequence: CASSSLSYEQFF. CDR3 coding DNA: TGTGCCAGCAGTTCACTAAGTTATGAGCAGTTCTTC.